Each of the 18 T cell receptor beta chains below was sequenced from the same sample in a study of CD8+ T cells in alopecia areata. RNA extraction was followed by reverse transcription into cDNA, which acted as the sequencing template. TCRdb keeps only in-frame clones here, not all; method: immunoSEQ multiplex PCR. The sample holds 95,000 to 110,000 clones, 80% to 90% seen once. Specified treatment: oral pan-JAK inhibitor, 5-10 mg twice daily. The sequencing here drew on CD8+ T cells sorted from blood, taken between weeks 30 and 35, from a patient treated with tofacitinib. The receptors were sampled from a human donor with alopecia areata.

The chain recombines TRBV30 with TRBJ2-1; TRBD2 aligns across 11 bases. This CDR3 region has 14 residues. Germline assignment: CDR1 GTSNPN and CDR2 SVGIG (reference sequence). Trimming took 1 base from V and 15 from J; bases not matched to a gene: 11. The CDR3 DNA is TGTGCCTGGAGTGGATTGTTAGCGGGGGGGAAGTGGTTCTTC. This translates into CAWSGLLAGGKWFF.

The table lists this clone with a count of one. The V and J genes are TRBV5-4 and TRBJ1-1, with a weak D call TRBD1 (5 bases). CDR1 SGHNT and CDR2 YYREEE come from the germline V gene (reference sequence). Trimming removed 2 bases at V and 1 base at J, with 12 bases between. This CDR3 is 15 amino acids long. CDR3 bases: TGTGCCAGCAGCTTCGGAGGGGCGGGGAACACTGAAGCTTTCTTT. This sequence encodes CASSFGGAGNTEAFF. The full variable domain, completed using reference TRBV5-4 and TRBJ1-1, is ETGVTQSPTHLIKTRGQQVTLRCSSQSGHNTVSWYQQALGQGPQFIFQYYREEENGRGNFPPRFSGLQFPNYSSELNVNALELDDSALYLCASSFGGAGNTEAFFGQGTRLTVV.

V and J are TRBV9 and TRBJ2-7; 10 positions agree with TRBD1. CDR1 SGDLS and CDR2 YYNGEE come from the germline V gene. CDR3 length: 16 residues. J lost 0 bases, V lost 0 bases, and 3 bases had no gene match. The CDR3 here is CASSVAGTGVSYEQYF. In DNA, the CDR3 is TGTGCCAGCAGCGTAGCGGGGACAGGGGTCTCCTACGAGCAGTACTTC.

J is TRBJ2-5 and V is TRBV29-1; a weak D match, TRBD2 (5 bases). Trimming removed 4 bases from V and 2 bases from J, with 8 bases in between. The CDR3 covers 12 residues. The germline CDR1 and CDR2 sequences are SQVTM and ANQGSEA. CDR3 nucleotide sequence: TGCAGCGTTGCGAGCGGACAAGAGACCCAGTACTTC. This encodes CSVASGQETQYF. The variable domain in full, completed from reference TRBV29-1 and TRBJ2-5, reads SAVISQKPSRDICQRGTSLTIQCQVDSQVTMMFWYRQQPGQSLTLIATANQGSEATYESGFVIDKFPISRPNLTFSTLTVSNMSPEDSSIYLCSVASGQETQYFGPGTRLLVL.

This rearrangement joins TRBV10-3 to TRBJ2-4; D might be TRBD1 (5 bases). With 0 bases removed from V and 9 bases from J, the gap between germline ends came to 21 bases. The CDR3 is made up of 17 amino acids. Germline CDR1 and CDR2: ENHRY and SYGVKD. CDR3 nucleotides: TGTGCCATCAGTGAGTCTCCTGGACAAGGCCCTATGGTCATTCAGTACTTC. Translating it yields CAISESPGQGPMVIQYF.

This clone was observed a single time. As DNA, the CDR3 is TGCAGCGTTGAGTTCCCTGAAGCTTTCTTT. This translates into CSVEFPEAFF. This chain links TRBV29-1 with TRBJ1-1; D is undetermined. The V end was cut by 3 bases, the J end by 6 bases, with 5 bases between. Germline loops: CDR1 SQVTM, CDR2 ANQGSEA. The CDR3 runs 10 residues.

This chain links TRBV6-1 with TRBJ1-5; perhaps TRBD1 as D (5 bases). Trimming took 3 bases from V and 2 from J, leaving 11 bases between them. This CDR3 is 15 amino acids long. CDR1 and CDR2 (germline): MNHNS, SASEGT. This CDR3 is CASSDGGGGNQPQHF. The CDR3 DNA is TGTGCCAGCAGTGACGGGGGAGGCGGCAATCAGCCCCAGCATTTT.

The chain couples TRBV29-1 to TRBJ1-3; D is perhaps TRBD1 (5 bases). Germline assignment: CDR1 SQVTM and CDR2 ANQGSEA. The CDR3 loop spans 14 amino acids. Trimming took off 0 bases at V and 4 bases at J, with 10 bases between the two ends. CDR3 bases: TGCAGCGTTGAAGAGGGGACCGCCGGAAACACCATATATTTT. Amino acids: CSVEEGTAGNTIYF.

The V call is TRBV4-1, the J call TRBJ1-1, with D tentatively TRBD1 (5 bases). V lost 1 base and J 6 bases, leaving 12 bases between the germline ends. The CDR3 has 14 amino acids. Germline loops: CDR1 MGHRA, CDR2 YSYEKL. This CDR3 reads CASSQGGSAAEAFF. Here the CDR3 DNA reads TGCGCCAGCAGCCAAGGGGGGTCGGCAGCTGAAGCTTTCTTT.

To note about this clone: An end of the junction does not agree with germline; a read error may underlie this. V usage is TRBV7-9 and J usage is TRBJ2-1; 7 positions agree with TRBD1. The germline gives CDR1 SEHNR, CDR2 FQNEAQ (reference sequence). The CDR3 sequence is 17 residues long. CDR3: CASSVLSGTELYNGQFF. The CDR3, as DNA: TGTGCCAGCAGCGTCTTGTCCGGGACAGAGTTGTACAATGGGCAGTTCTTC.

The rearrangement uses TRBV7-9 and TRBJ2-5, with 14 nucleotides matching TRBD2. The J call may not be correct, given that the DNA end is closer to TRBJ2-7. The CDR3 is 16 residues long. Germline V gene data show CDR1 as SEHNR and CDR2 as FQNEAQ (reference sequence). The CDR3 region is CASSSGLAGVTHEQYF. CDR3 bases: TGTGCCAGCAGCTCGGGACTAGCGGGAGTGACCCACGAGCAGTACTTC.

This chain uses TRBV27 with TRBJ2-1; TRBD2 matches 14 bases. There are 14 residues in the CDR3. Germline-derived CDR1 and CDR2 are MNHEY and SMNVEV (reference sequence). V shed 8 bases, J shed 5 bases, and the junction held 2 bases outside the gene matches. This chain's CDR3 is CASRLAGGNNEQFF. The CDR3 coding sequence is TGTGCCAGCCGACTAGCGGGGGGGAACAATGAGCAGTTCTTC.

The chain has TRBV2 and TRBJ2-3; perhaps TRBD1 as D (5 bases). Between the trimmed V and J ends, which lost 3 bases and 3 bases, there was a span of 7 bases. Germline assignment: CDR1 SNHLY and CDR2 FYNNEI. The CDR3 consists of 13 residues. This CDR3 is CASSEGRTDTQYF. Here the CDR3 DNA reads TGTGCCAGCAGTGAGGGGCGGACAGATACGCAGTATTTT. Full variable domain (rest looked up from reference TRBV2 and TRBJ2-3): EPEVTQTPSHQVTQMGQEVILRCVPISNHLYFYWYRQILGQKVEFLVSFYNNEISEKSEIFDDQFSVERPDGSNFTLKIRSTKLEDSAMYFCASSEGRTDTQYFGPGTRLTVL.

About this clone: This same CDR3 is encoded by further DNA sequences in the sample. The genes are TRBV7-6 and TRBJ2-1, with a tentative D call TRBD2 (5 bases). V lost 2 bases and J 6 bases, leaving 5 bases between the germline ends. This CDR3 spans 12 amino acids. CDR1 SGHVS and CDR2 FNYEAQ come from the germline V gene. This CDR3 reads CASSLRGNEQFF. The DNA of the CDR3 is TGTGCCAGCAGCTTACGGGGCAATGAGCAGTTCTTC.

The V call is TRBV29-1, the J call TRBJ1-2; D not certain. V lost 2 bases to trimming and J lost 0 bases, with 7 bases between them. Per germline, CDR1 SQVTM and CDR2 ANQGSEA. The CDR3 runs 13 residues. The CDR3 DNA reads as TGCAGCGTTGAACCGTACTCTAACTATGGCTACACCTTC. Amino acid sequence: CSVEPYSNYGYTF.

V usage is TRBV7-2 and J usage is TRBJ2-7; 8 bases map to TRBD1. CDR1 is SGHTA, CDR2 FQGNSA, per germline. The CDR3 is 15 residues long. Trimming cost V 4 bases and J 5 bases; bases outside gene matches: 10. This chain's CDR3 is CASSSYYRGKDEQYF. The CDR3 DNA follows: TGTGCCAGCAGCTCTTACTACAGGGGGAAGGACGAGCAGTACTTC.

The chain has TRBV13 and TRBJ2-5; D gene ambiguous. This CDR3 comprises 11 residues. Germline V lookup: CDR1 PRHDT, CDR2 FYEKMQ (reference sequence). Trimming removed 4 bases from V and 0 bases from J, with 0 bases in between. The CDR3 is CASSYQETQYF. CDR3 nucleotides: TGTGCCAGCAGCTACCAAGAGACCCAGTACTTC.

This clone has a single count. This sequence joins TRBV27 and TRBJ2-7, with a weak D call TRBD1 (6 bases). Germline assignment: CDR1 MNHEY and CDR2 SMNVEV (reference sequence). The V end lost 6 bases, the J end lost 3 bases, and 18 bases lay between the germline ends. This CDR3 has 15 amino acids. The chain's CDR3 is CASRLNTGMGYEQYF. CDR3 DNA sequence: TGTGCCAGCAGATTAAACACAGGGATGGGCTACGAGCAGTACTTC.